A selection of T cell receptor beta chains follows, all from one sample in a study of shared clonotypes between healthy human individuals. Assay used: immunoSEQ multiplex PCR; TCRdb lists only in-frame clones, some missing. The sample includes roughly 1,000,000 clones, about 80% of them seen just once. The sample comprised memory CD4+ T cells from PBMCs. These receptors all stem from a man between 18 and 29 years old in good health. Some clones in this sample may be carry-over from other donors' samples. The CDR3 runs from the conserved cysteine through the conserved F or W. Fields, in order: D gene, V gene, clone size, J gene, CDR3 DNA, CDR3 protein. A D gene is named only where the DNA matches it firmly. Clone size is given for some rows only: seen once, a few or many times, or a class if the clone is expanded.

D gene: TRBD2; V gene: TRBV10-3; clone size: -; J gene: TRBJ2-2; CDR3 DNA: TGTGCCATCGGGGGACTAGGGTCTCTGGCCGGGGAGCTGTTTTTT; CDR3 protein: CAIGGLGSLAGELFF
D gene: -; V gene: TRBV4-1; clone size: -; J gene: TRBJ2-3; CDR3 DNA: TGCGCCAGCAGCCAAGGGAGGTTGGCAGATACGCAGTATTTT; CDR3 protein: CASSQGRLADTQYF
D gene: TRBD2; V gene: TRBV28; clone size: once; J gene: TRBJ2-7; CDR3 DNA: TGTGCCAGCAGTCTGGGGGGGAGCTCCTACGAGCAGTACTTC; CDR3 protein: CASSLGGSSYEQYF
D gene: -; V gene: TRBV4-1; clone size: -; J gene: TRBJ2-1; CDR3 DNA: TGCGCCAGCAGCTTAACTAGCCGCAATGAGCAGTTCTTC; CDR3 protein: CASSLTSRNEQFF
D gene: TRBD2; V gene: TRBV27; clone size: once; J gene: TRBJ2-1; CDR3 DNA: TGTGCCAGCAGTATAAGACTAGCGGGTCCCTCCCGCGAGCAGTTCTTC; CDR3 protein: CASSIRLAGPSREQFF
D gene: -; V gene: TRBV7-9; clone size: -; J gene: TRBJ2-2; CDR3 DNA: TGTGCCAGCAGACCAGGGGCCCGTCTAACCGGGGAGCTGTTTTTT; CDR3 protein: CASRPGARLTGELFF
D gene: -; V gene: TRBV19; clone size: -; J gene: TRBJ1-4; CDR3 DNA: TGTGCCAGTAGTCCCCTGGAGGGGCCAACTAATGAAAAACTGTTTTTT; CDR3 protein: CASSPLEGPTNEKLFF
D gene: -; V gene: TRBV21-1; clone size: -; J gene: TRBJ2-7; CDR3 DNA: TGTGCCAGCAGCCGACGGACTAGCGGGAGTCGACAGTGGTACGAGCAGTACTTC; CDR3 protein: CASSRRTSGSRQWYEQYF
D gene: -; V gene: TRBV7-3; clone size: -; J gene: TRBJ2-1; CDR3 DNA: TGTGCCAGCAGCTCCCGGGGGAGGGGGCGCAGGAATGAGCAGTTCTTC; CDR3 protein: CASSSRGRGRRNEQFF
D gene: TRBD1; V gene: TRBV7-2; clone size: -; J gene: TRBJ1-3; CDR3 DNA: TGTGCCAGCAGTTCAGGGGGACGCACGGGAAACACCATATATTTT; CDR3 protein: CASSSGGRTGNTIYF
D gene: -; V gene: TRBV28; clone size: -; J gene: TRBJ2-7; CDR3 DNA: TGTGCCATCCGCGGCGCACCTAGGTACGAGCAGTACTTC; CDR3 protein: CAIRGAPRYEQYF
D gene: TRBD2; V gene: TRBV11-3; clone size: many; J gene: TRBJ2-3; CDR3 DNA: TGTGCCAGCAGCTTAGATGGCGGGAGGGCCATAGATACGCAGTATTTT; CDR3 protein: CASSLDGGRAIDTQYF
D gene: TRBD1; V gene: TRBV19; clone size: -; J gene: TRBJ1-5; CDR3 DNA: TGTGCCAGTAGTATGATCGGACAGGGGAAACGAATAAGGAATCAGCCCCAGCATTTT; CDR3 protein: CASSMIGQGKRIRNQPQHF
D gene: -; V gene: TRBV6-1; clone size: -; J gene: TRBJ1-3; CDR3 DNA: TGTGCCAGTGACCAGGGCCACTCTGGAAACACCATATATTTT; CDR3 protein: CASDQGHSGNTIYF
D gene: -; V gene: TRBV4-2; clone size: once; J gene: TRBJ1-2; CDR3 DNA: TGTGCCAGCAGGGGTGAGGCGAACTATGGCTACACCTTC; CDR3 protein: CASRGEANYGYTF
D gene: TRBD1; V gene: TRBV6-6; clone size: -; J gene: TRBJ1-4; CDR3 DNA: TGTGCCAGCCTGACAGGGGGCAGGGAAAAACTGTTTTTT; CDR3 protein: CASLTGGREKLFF
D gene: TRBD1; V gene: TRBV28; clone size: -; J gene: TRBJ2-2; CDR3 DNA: TGTGCCAGCAGCATAGGACAGGCTAACACCGGGGAGCTGTTTTTT; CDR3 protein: CASSIGQANTGELFF
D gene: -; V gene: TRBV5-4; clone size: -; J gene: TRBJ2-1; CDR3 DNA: TGTGCCAGCAGCTTGGGAGGCAGAAGTTACAATGAGCAGTTCTTC; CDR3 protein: CASSLGGRSYNEQFF
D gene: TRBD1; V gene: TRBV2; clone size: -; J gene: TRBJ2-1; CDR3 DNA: TGTGCCAGCAGTGCAAGGACAGGGGACAATGAGCAGTTCTTC; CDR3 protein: CASSARTGDNEQFF
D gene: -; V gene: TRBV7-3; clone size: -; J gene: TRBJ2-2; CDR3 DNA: TGTGCCAGCAGCCCTAACAGGGTATCTAGGACCGGGGAGCTGTTTTTT; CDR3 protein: CASSPNRVSRTGELFF
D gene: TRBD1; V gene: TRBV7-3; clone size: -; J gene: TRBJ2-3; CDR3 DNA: TGTGCCAGCAGCTTCGGCAGGGGGCATAGCACAGATACGCAGTATTTT; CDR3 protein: CASSFGRGHSTDTQYF
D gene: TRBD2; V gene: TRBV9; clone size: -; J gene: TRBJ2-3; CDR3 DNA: TGTGCCAGCAGCGTTAACCCGGGGGGGAAAGATACGCAGTATTTT; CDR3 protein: CASSVNPGGKDTQYF
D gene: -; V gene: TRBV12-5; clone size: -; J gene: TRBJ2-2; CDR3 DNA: TGTGCTAGTGGTTTCGACCCCGGGGAGCTGTTTTTT; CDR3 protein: CASGFDPGELFF
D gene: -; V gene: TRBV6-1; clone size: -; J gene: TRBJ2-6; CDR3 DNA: TGTGCCAGCAGTGAAGCTGGCAGGGCTGGGGCCAACGTCCTGACTTTC; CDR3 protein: CASSEAGRAGANVLTF
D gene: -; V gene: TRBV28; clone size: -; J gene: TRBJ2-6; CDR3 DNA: TGTGCCAGCAGTCTCCCGGGGACGGCATTCTCTGGGGCCAACGTCCTGACTTTC; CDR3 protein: CASSLPGTAFSGANVLTF
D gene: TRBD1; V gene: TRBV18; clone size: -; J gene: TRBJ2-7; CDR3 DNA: TGTGCCAGCTCACCTTACCGGGACAGCGACGAGCAGTACTTC; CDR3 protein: CASSPYRDSDEQYF
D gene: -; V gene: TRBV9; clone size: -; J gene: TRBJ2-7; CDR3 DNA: TGTGCCAGTCGCCCGGGTGAGGGCTCCTACGAGCAGTACTTC; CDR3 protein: CASRPGEGSYEQYF
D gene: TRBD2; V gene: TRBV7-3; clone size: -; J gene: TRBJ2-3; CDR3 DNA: TGTGCCAGCACCTTAGCCGGGACTAGCCTCCCAGATACGCAGTATTTT; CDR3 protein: CASTLAGTSLPDTQYF
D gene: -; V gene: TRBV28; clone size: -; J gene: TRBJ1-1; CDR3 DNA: TGTGCCAGCAGGGACTTGAACACTGAAGCTTTCTTT; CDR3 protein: CASRDLNTEAFF
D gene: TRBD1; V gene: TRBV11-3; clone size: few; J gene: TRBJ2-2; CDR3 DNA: TGTGCCAGCAGCCCCCGAGGACAGGCTAACACCGGGGAGCTGTTTTTT; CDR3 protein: CASSPRGQANTGELFF
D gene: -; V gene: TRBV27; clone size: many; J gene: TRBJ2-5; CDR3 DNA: TGTGCCAGCAGTTTATATCGGCTGGGGGAGACCCAGTACTTC; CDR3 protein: CASSLYRLGETQYF
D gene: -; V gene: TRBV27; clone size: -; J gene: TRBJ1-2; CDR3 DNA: TGTGCCAGCAGTTTGTGGGGGAGCCATGGCTACACCTTC; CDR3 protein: CASSLWGSHGYTF
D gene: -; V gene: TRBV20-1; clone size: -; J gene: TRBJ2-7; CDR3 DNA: TGCAGTGCGTCGGACTACGAGCAGTACTTC; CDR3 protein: CSASDYEQYF
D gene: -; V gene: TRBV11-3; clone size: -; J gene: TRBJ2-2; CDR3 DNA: TGTGCCAGCAGCTTAAAGTTATGGGGTAAAGGCACCGGGGAGCTGTTTTTT; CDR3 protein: CASSLKLWGKGTGELFF
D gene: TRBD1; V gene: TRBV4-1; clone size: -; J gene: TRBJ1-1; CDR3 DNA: TGCGCCAGCAGCTACCCGACAGGGGCGAGGACTGAAGCTTTCTTT; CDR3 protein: CASSYPTGARTEAFF
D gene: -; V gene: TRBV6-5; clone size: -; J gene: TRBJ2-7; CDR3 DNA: TGTGCCAGCAGGGACCGTTACGAGCAGTACTTC; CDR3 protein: CASRDRYEQYF
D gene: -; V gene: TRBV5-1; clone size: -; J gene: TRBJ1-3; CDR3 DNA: TGCGCCAGCAGCTTGGGACCTCCGGGTTCTGGAAACACCATATATTTT; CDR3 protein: CASSLGPPGSGNTIYF
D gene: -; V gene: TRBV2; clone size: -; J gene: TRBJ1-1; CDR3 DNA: TGTGCCAGCAGTATCAGGGGCAACACTGAAGCTTTCTTT; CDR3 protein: CASSIRGNTEAFF
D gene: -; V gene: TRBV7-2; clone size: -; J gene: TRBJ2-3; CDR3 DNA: TGTGCCAGCAGCTTTCCGATCGGTCGGACAGATACGCAGTATTTT; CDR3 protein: CASSFPIGRTDTQYF